Below, 5 T cell receptor beta chains from the same sample are listed, as sequenced in a study of prognosis after radiotherapy for stage I lung cancer (dated by TCRdb to the early 2020s). Sequenced on an Illumina HiSeq 3000. Two rounds of multiplex PCR were performed to amplify the TCR beta CDR3 region from genomic DNA. In the first round of PCR, primers specific to each TRBV and TRBJ gene were used, and the primer sequences are filed in Chinese patent CN105087789A. TCRdb trimmed the raw reads at Q25, called clones with MiXCR and kept productive beta chains. Identical CDR3 proteins give one entry, which carries the most common genes and DNA. This sample has around 17,000 distinct CDR3 sequences in its table, and over 15% of those were observed once. The top ten clones comprise about 38% of the sample. The sequences come from PBMCs, collected before or after stereotactic body radiation therapy (not recorded which). Every receptor here comes from a donor aged 50 or older with non-small cell lung cancer.

This clonotype was seen ten or more times. The rearrangement uses TRBV19 and TRBJ2-2; D is tentatively TRBD1 or TRBD2 (6 bases each). Germline V lookup: CDR1 LNHDA, CDR2 SQIVND (reference sequence). Trimming removed 4 bases from V and 5 bases from J, with 14 bases in between. There are 15 residues in the CDR3. CDR3 loop: CASSTTRGVTGELFF. The DNA of the CDR3 is TGTGCCAGTAGTACCACTAGGGGGGTGACCGGGGAGCTGTTTTTT.

The sample holds many counts of this clonotype. The rearrangement uses TRBV11-3 and TRBJ2-1, with 10 bases lining up with TRBD2. V shed 2 bases and J 5 bases; nucleotides not matched to a gene: 21. The CDR3 sequence is 21 residues long. CDR1 and CDR2 (germline): SGHNT, YENEEA. The CDR3 is CASSLTGWLAGEGGADNEQFF. The CDR3 DNA follows: TGTGCCAGCAGCTTAACGGGGTGGCTAGCGGGAGAGGGTGGTGCGGACAATGAGCAGTTCTTC.

This clonotype was observed at least ten times. J is TRBJ2-5 and V is TRBV19, with D uncertain. CDR1 and CDR2 (germline): LNHDA, SQIVND (reference sequence). Trimming left V 9 bases short and J 5 bases short, with 7 bases between. This CDR3 is 10 amino acids long. CDR3 residues: CARRPETQYF. Written as DNA, the CDR3 is TGTGCCAGACGGCCTGAGACCCAGTACTTC.

This clonotype was counted at least ten times. The chain links TRBV4-1 to TRBJ2-1, with 7 bases lining up with TRBD2. From germline, CDR1 is MGHRA and CDR2 YSYEKL. V shed 1 base and J 0 bases; nucleotides not matched to a gene: 6. The CDR3 has 17 residues. The CDR3 DNA reads as TGCGCCAGCAGCCAAGGTCCCGGGGGGAGCTCCTACAATGAGCAGTTCTTC. It translates to CASSQGPGGSSYNEQFF.

This clonotype was observed at least ten times. This may come from a read error, since a much larger clone is one base off. The J gene is TRBJ1-2, the V gene TRBV27; the D is unclear. Germline CDR1 MNHEY, CDR2 SMNVEV (reference sequence). The CDR3 extends over 13 amino acids. CDR3 coding DNA: TGTGCCGGCAGCTTCGGGTTATTCGGCGGCTACACCTTC. Residues: CAGSFGLFGGYTF.